This T cell receptor beta chain was profiled in a study of beta chain features in type 1 diabetes. Whole-study context: Age, gender and cell yields were alike across patients and healthy donors.

Of the isolated RNA, all was reverse transcribed, and so the sequenced material was expressed TCRB transcripts. TCRdb keeps only in-frame clones here, not all; method: immunoSEQ multiplex PCR. Seen here are about 930,000 clones, about 17% observed once, and the top ten hold 0.02% to 0.025%. Study-wide results and limits: Moderate but significant shortening of TCRB CDR3s was recorded in all four CD4+ subsets from Type 1 diabetes patients. TCRB repertoires of naive, central memory and Treg cells appeared more similar among patients than among healthy donors.

On this clone: Its antigen is not known.

This CDR3 is 15 amino acids long. The V gene end was trimmed by 3 bases and the J gene end by 6 bases; junction bases not matched to a gene: 3. Germline V lookup: CDR1 SGHTA, CDR2 FQGTGA. This rearrangement joins TRBV7-3 to TRBJ2-1; 12 bases agree with TRBD2. Sequencing was done on a sample of naive CD4+ T cells from blood. The clonotype comes from a woman under 30 in good health. CDR3 protein: CASSLGLAGFNEQFF. CDR3 sequence (DNA): TGTGCCAGCAGCTTGGGACTAGCGGGCTTCAATGAGCAGTTCTTC.